The 27 T cell receptor beta chains below were found in one sample sequenced in a study of blood T cell repertoires in COVID-19. Produced via immunoSEQ multiplex PCR; TCRdb's table is partial and in-frame only. Among around 270,000 clones listed, around 89% were seen once. The source material was peripheral blood. These receptors were obtained from a man aged 35 to 55 with acute or convalescent COVID-19.

The chain has TRBV2 and TRBJ2-7; D may be TRBD2 (6 bases). The CDR3 loop spans 15 amino acids. The germline CDR1 and CDR2 sequences are SNHLY and FYNNEI. The V and J ends lost 6 bases and 0 bases respectively, with 15 bases between them. The DNA of the CDR3 is TGTGCCAGCAGGCGGGGACCCCTAGACTCCTACGAGCAGTACTTC. It is translated as CASRRGPLDSYEQYF.

The chain joins TRBV5-1 to TRBJ2-2; 7 nucleotides agree with TRBD1. The CDR3 consists of 14 residues. Trimming cost V 4 bases and J 1 base; bases outside gene matches: 1. The germline gives CDR1 SGHRS, CDR2 YFSETQ. The CDR3 region has the DNA TGCGCCAGCAGCAGGACAGGGAACACCGGGGAGCTGTTTTTT. Protein product: CASSRTGNTGELFF.

This clone was counted once. This chain connects TRBV2 to TRBJ1-2, with 8 bases aligning to TRBD1. Looked up from germline, CDR1 is SNHLY and CDR2 is FYNNEI. J lost 4 bases, V lost 6 bases, and 7 bases had no gene match. This CDR3 is 14 amino acids long. The CDR3 DNA follows: TGTGCCAGCAGCCTCGGACAGGGTGGCTATGGCTACACCTTC. This gives the protein CASSLGQGGYGYTF.

The V and J genes are TRBV7-9 and TRBJ2-7; D unresolved. Germline CDR1 is SEHNR and CDR2 is FQNEAQ (reference sequence). The ends were cut back, 4 bases at V and 1 base at J, with 8 bases in the middle. This CDR3 has 13 residues. The DNA of the CDR3 is TGTGCCAGCAGCTCTATGATTTCCTACGAGCAGTACTTC. As protein: CASSSMISYEQYF. The whole variable domain, filled in from reference TRBV7-9 and TRBJ2-7, reads DTGVSQNPRHKITKRGQNVTFRCDPISEHNRLYWYRQTLGQGPEFLTYFQNEAQLEKSRLLSDRFSAERPKGSFSTLEIQRTEQGDSAMYLCASSSMISYEQYFGPGTRLTVT.

J is TRBJ1-2 and V is TRBV15; D is uncertain. CDR3 length: 14 amino acids. Trimming shortened V by 0 bases and J by 3 bases, and 8 bases separated the two germline ends. CDR1 and CDR2 (germline): LNHNV, YYDKDF (reference sequence). The CDR3 sequence is CATSRELAHYGYTF. For the CDR3, the DNA is TGTGCCACCAGCAGAGAGTTGGCTCACTATGGCTACACCTTC.

This chain joins TRBV11-3 and TRBJ2-1; 12 bases align to TRBD1. CDR1 SGHNT and CDR2 YENEEA come from the germline V gene. The V segment lost 1 base and the J segment 6 bases; nucleotides outside the gene matches: 7. The CDR3 has 17 amino acids. The CDR3 DNA is TGTGCCAGCAGCTTAGGGGGGGACAGGGGGCCCACCAATGAGCAGTTCTTC. It specifies CASSLGGDRGPTNEQFF.

V is TRBV3-1 (or the pseudogene TRBV3-2) and J is TRBJ2-1; 7 bases match TRBD1. Germline V gives CDR1 LGHDT, CDR2 YNNKEL (reference sequence). V lost 4 bases to trimming and J lost 1 base; unmatched junction nucleotides: 7. This CDR3 comprises 16 residues. The CDR3 bases are TGTGCCAGCAGCCCCCCGGGACAGCGTTCCTACAATGAGCAGTTCTTC. The encoded protein is CASSPPGQRSYNEQFF.

V is TRBV7-9 and J is TRBJ1-6; D perhaps matches TRBD1 (6 bases). CDR1 is SEHNR and CDR2 is FQNEAQ in the germline V gene (reference sequence). Deletions cut 4 bases from V and 9 bases from J, with 16 bases between. The CDR3 has 15 residues. The CDR3 DNA sequence: TGTGCCAGCAGCTCCCAAGGGGGGGTGGCTTCACCCCTCCACTTT. It translates to CASSSQGGVASPLHF.

The V call is TRBV11-2, the J call TRBJ1-1, with D possibly TRBD1 on 5 matching bases. V was clipped by 5 bases and J by 3 bases, with 13 bases between them. The germline V gene has CDR1 SGHAT and CDR2 FQNNGV. The CDR3 has 14 residues. The CDR3 nucleotides are TGTGCCAGCAGCCGCAGGGCATCAGACACTGAAGCTTTCTTT. It yields the protein CASSRRASDTEAFF.

This chain links TRBV5-6 with TRBJ2-7; 10 positions match TRBD2. This CDR3 is built from 15 residues. With 6 bases clipped from V and 6 bases from J, the junction kept 12 bases outside the gene matches. The germline CDR1 and CDR2 sequences are SGHDT and YYEEEE. The CDR3 is CASTLAGGPGSEQYF. DNA of the CDR3: TGTGCCAGCACCTTAGCGGGGGGCCCCGGCAGCGAGCAGTACTTC.

This clone was seen a few times. The genes are TRBV5-6 and TRBJ1-1, with 9 nucleotides matching TRBD1. V lost 1 base, J lost 8 bases, and 12 bases stayed unmatched. Germline V gene lookup returns CDR1 SGHDT and CDR2 YYEEEE. CDR3 length equals 16 residues. The CDR3 protein is CASSLLTGGAIGEAFF. The CDR3 region has the DNA TGTGCCAGCAGCTTGCTGACAGGGGGAGCCATCGGGGAAGCTTTCTTT.

This chain joins TRBV4-1 and TRBJ2-5; 12 bases are shared with TRBD1. The CDR3 length is 18 residues. CDR1 MGHRA and CDR2 YSYEKL come from the germline V gene. V shed 1 base, J shed 8 bases, and the junction held 14 bases outside the gene matches. The CDR3 DNA sequence: TGCGCCAGCAGCCAAGCTTACCTCCCGGGACAGGGGGCAGAAACCCAGTACTTC. It encodes CASSQAYLPGQGAETQYF.

This chain uses TRBV6-5 with TRBJ1-4; 8 bases line up with TRBD1. Germline assignment: CDR1 MNHEY and CDR2 SVGAGI. The V gene end was trimmed by 4 bases and the J gene end by 8 bases; junction bases not matched to a gene: 6. CDR3 length equals 14 residues. For the CDR3, the DNA is TGTGCCAGCAGTTCAGGGGGCGCCGGAGAAAAACTGTTTTTT. Amino acids: CASSSGGAGEKLFF.

The chain uses TRBV5-1 and TRBJ1-4; tentatively, D is TRBD1 (5 bases). Germline V gives CDR1 SGHRS, CDR2 YFSETQ. The CDR3 consists of 15 residues. V was clipped by 3 bases and J by 0 bases, with 9 bases between them. The CDR3 DNA sequence: TGCGCCAGCAGCTCGTGGGGGGCAACTAATGAAAAACTGTTTTTT. This gives the protein CASSSWGATNEKLFF.

This chain links TRBV2 with TRBJ1-1; unclear D gene. The CDR3 covers 13 residues. The germline V gene has CDR1 SNHLY and CDR2 FYNNEI. Trimming left V 4 bases short and J 1 base short, with 7 bases between. The DNA of the CDR3 is TGTGCCAGCAGTGGAGAAGCGAACACTGAAGCTTTCTTT. It specifies CASSGEANTEAFF. The full variable domain, its missing parts supplied by reference TRBV2 and TRBJ1-1, is EPEVTQTPSHQVTQMGQEVILRCVPISNHLYFYWYRQILGQKVEFLVSFYNNEISEKSEIFDDQFSVERPDGSNFTLKIRSTKLEDSAMYFCASSGEANTEAFFGQGTRLTVV.

The rearrangement joins TRBV13 to TRBJ1-5, with D perhaps matching TRBD1 (5 bases). The length of the CDR3 is 19 residues. Germline-derived CDR1 and CDR2 are PRHDT and FYEKMQ (reference sequence). V dropped 5 bases and J dropped 2 bases, with 25 bases sitting between them. CDR3 nucleotide sequence: TGTGCCAGCAGCAACTCTCAGGGTAGCGGGGACGAGGGCAATCAGCCCCAGCATTTT. It codes for CASSNSQGSGDEGNQPQHF.

This clone was picked up one time. The chain is built from TRBV5-1 and TRBJ2-7; a weak D match, TRBD2 (6 bases). V lost 5 bases, J lost 2 bases, and 20 bases lay in between. The CDR3 extends over 16 amino acids. Germline values: CDR1 SGHRS, CDR2 YFSETQ. The CDR3 here is CASSSTGVSTTYEQYF. For the CDR3, the DNA is TGCGCCAGCAGTTCAACGGGGGTATCTACAACCTACGAGCAGTACTTC.

The chain is built from TRBV11-3 and TRBJ2-7, with 10 nucleotides matching TRBD1. Germline assignment: CDR1 SGHNT and CDR2 YENEEA. The CDR3 is 15 residues long. V was pared by 5 bases and J by 7 bases, with 11 bases of the junction left unmatched. For the CDR3, the DNA is TGTGCCAGCAGCAACCGGGACAGGGGTCTTGAAGAGCAGTACTTC. It translates to CASSNRDRGLEEQYF.

The chain links TRBV6-6 to TRBJ2-3, with D maybe TRBD1 (6 bases). The germline V gene has CDR1 MNHNY and CDR2 SVGAGI (reference sequence). V gave up 0 bases and J gave up 5 bases, with 15 bases separating them. The CDR3 runs 16 residues. The CDR3 nucleotides are TGTGCCAGCAGTTACTCGAGAGGGGGTAAGGGAGATACGCAGTATTTT. Translating it yields CASSYSRGGKGDTQYF.

CDR3 loop: CASSYPTGTGGEKLFF. The CDR3 DNA follows: TGTGCCAGCAGCTATCCAACCGGGACAGGGGGGGAAAAACTGTTTTTT. The J gene is TRBJ1-4, the V gene TRBV5-5; 11 positions match TRBD1. J lost 8 bases, V lost 3 bases, and 9 bases had no gene match. CDR1 is SGHKS, CDR2 YYEKEE, per germline (reference sequence). The CDR3 is 16 residues long.

V usage is TRBV5-1 and J usage is TRBJ2-5; possibly TRBD1 for D (5 bases). CDR1 is SGHRS, CDR2 YFSETQ, per germline. Trimming pared 2 bases from V and 1 base from J, leaving 15 bases between. The CDR3 sequence is 16 residues long. The DNA for the CDR3 is TGCGCCAGCAGCTTCGATAGCAGGGTCACCCAAGAGACCCAGTACTTC. This codes for CASSFDSRVTQETQYF.

V and J are TRBV7-3 and TRBJ1-2, with D unclear. The germline gives CDR1 SGHTA, CDR2 FQGTGA. V lost 2 bases, J lost 4 bases, and 8 bases lay in between. This CDR3 has 13 residues. This CDR3 reads CASSLDEGYGYTF. CDR3 bases: TGTGCCAGCAGCTTAGACGAGGGCTATGGCTACACCTTC.

The gene calls are TRBV5-8 and TRBJ2-3; the D gene is possibly TRBD2 (6 bases). CDR1 and CDR2 (germline): SGHTS, YDEGEE. The CDR3 has 16 amino acids. V lost 2 bases and J lost 0, with 13 bases in between. The CDR3 bases are TGTGCCAGCAGCTTTCTGGCTAGCGCAAGCACAGATACGCAGTATTTT. Translating gives CASSFLASASTDTQYF.

The chain uses TRBV16 and TRBJ2-7; 9 bases match TRBD1. Germline CDR1 and CDR2: KGHSY and FQNENV. This CDR3 contains 14 residues. J lost 4 bases, V lost 0 bases, and 1 base had no gene match. The CDR3 reads CASSQSGQGYEQYF. In nucleotides, the CDR3 is TGTGCCAGCAGCCAATCGGGACAGGGTTACGAGCAGTACTTC.

The J gene is TRBJ1-1, the V gene TRBV5-1; D remains ambiguous. This CDR3 has 11 amino acids. Germline V gene lookup returns CDR1 SGHRS and CDR2 YFSETQ. The germline V and J ends were trimmed by 8 bases and 0 bases, with 5 bases remaining between them. The CDR3 coding sequence is TGCGCCAGTAGTATGAACACTGAAGCTTTCTTT. Amino acids: CASSMNTEAFF.

The chain joins TRBV7-2 to TRBJ1-2, with unresolved D. Germline lookup yields CDR1 SGHTA and CDR2 FQGNSA. The CDR3 runs 15 residues. With 2 bases removed from V and 1 base from J, the gap between germline ends came to 11 bases. CDR3 coding DNA: TGTGCCAGCAGCTTAAGCTCGGAGCTTAACTATGGCTACACCTTC. It encodes CASSLSSELNYGYTF.

This chain uses TRBV6-1 with TRBJ1-4, with TRBD1 matching over 7 bases. The CDR3 has 15 residues. The V segment lost 3 bases and the J segment 8 bases; nucleotides outside the gene matches: 9. CDR1 and CDR2 from the germline V gene are MNHNS and SASEGT. Here the CDR3 DNA reads TGTGCCAGCAGTGATCCCTTCGGACAGGACGAAAAACTGTTTTTT. Translation: CASSDPFGQDEKLFF.